This paragraph reports one T cell receptor (beta chain). This clone came up a few times. Its antigen is unknown. Base qualities are not recorded, but no much larger clone differs from it by a single base. This record belongs to a study of cytomegalovirus exposure and HLA in healthy donors (dated by TCRdb to the late 2010s). Regarding the study in general: An earlier analysis of roughly 610 of the donors reported roughly 300 Gb of sequence data and 117 million unique TCR beta sequences obtained from about 170 million T cells. A later analysis re-examined previously published TCR beta repertoires from around 670 donors and added high-resolution HLA genotyping to investigate patterns of TCR occurrence. Several DR-DQ haplotypes were handled as single units for association and clustering because linkage in the cohort was strong. Rather than drawing on any new phenotypic data, the later analysis identified candidate immune exposures from TCR beta sequences and the way those sequences occurred across donors. Typing coverage varied by locus: roughly 620-640 donors for A, B, C, DRB1 and DQB1; around 560 for DQA1; approximately 570 for DPA1; approximately 490 for DPB1. A separate validation cohort of approximately 130 different subjects was used in addition to the roughly 640-subject first cohort. About 310 gigabases of sequencing data and tens of millions of unique TCR sequences were included in an early release covering several hundred HLA-typed donors. The study used immunosequencing to profile the T cell repertoires of approximately 690 subjects and linked those repertoires to cytomegalovirus serostatus. Of the 300 to 400 genotyped donors, 65% to 90% fell in the genetic ancestry cluster associated with self-reported Caucasian donors. Alongside the repertoire data, information on donor age, sex, ethnicity and CMV serostatus was compiled. High-throughput TCR immunosequencing, statistical association of individual TCRs with disease status, and machine learning were combined to predict cytomegalovirus infection status. To decide whether each TCR beta V gene segment behaved as functional or pseudogenic, an earlier analysis of some 540 of the donors relied on high-throughput TCR beta sequencing. The aim of the study was to test whether cataloging public T cell receptors could identify signatures of past pathogen exposure. A later genetic analysis used genome-wide SNP genotypes for about 65% of the 666 donors, treating that subset as a discovery cohort. Class I and class II HLA loci were covered by the typing at four-digit resolution. On average, 235,054 unique TCR beta nucleotide sequences were sequenced per donor among some 420 genotyped donors of the cohort, with 15% to 20% of those sequences being non-productive. Every discovery cohort repertoire had been produced on one sequencing platform.

The germline V gene yields MNHNS for CDR1 and SASEGT for CDR2. The CDR3 numbers 14 residues from cysteine through phenylalanine. The only DNA kept is the CDR3, 42 bases in frame from the first base. A distance of 15 bases separates the germline ends of V and J, which lose 6 bases and 3 bases respectively. Library construction relied on the immunoSEQ multiplex PCR assay. For the multiplex PCR, a mixture combining 60 forward primers for TCR Vbeta segments and 13 reverse primers for TCR Jbeta segments was used. The CDR3 region of rearranged TCR beta genes was amplified from genomic DNA by a multiplex PCR assay. Amplified TCR beta libraries were sequenced as 87-base-pair reads on the Illumina HiSeq System. The original methods were these. A later analysis counted approximately 84 million unique TCR beta chains across the 550 to 800 repertoires, and around 9.9 million of these chains were shared by at least two donors. To remove PCR and sequencing errors, raw reads were error-corrected and collapsed into unique sequences using a nearest-neighbor algorithm that merged closely related sequences. To assign V, D and J gene segments, CDR3 sequences were aligned to IMGT reference sequences. For a sequence to be retained, a match of at least six nucleotides to both a V gene segment and a J gene segment was required. A rearrangement was called productive if the CDR3 had no stop codons and remained in frame with V and J, and every other rearrangement was called non-productive. CDR3 was defined according to IMGT convention as the region running from the second conserved V-encoded cysteine to the conserved J-encoded phenylalanine. The earlier analysis of 450 to 750 of the donors excluded any sequence lacking an unambiguous match to a single V gene segment. An earlier analysis of a few hundred of the donors classified V segments as functional when productive rearrangements were above 56.7% and as segregating when the standard deviation between donors was above 5%. A statistical classification framework was developed to diagnose cytomegalovirus status using the catalog of TCR beta chain sequences. In a later analysis, TCR nucleotide sequences were compared against IMGT/GENE-DB human TR gene sequences so that V and J genes could be assigned. A later analysis assigned CDR3 sequences and most-parsimonious VDJ recombination scenarios with the TCRdist pipeline. In a later analysis, each TCR beta chain was defined by its CDR3 amino acid sequence together with its V-gene family, and reads without a unique V-gene family were excluded. In a later analysis, 450 to 600 highly shared, low-generation-probability nucleotide sequences were removed to address suspected cross-contamination and a sequencing artifact. In a later analysis, a clonal expansion index for each public chain was calculated from normalized within-repertoire ranks of inferred template counts. Generation probabilities in a later analysis came from a VDJ recombination model fitted to out-of-frame rearrangements, and those results were checked against IGoR. Hypergeometric tests were used in a later analysis to score TCR-TCR, TCR-HLA and TCR-CMV co-occurrence, with a repertoire-size bias correction applied to the TCR pairs. A later analysis estimated false discovery rates by permuting HLA or CMV assignments 20 times. In a later analysis, co-occurring TCRs were grouped using DBSCAN, and TCRdist sequence similarity was added for clustering within HLA-allele-positive subsets. Repertoires with fewer than 30,000 or more than 120,000 public chains, plus five repertoires with anomalous nucleotide sharing, were excluded from co-occurrence clustering. What TCRdb holds here is the immuneACCESS table cut down to in-frame rearrangements. Part of the clones is not present; checked against another copy, under half of the missing clones reflect an unresolved V gene, and the others are unexplained. Clone size and the V and J calls come from that table; the DNA yielded D and trimming. The sample table records more than 140,000 clones; over 60% of these occur just once. Approximately 2.9% of the sample goes to the ten largest clones.

The cohort was made up of 650 to 700 healthy bone marrow donors. At the time of sampling, all cohort members were nominally healthy, though unrecorded immune exposures were likely present. The donor tested CMV seropositive and was one of the 289 seropositive cohort members. A peripheral blood sample was provided by each donor, and peripheral blood mononuclear cells were used for TCR beta sequencing. The Qiagen DNeasy Blood Extraction Kit was used to extract genomic DNA from the blood cell samples. Broad study findings and their caveats: A group of highly shared sequence variants was considered likely to be a technical artifact of the sequencing pipeline. Immune exposure information for the cohort was limited to CMV serostatus. A later analysis found that most CMV-associated TCR beta chains appeared HLA-restricted, with HLA associations seemingly driven largely by CMV exposure. Compared with the roughly 700-donor mean, donors in an Asian-associated ancestry cluster had fewer N-insertions in productive TCRs, according to a later genetic analysis. Compared with equally common non-associated chains, HLA-associated TCR beta chains in a later analysis were more clonally expanded and had lower generation probabilities. In a later genetic analysis, a missense DCLRE1C variant was associated with V-gene and J-gene trimming of TCR beta chains, and the association was replicated in an independent cohort. In vitro tests confirmed that a few of the cytomegalovirus-associated TCR beta chains recognize cytomegalovirus antigens. A further reported finding was that TCR beta sequences accurately predicted the HLA-A and HLA-B alleles for most subjects in the first cohort. Most TCR sequences were seen in very few donors, while some public TCRs were found in many individuals. In both the original and validation cohorts, the classifier was reported to diagnose cytomegalovirus status with high specificity and sensitivity. According to a later analysis, TCR association rates differed among HLA loci, with DRB1 alleles showing the most associated TCRs and HLA-C alleles showing the fewest. Roughly 17 rarely observed V segments, including chromosome 9 orphons, were excluded from the earlier analysis of about 600 of the donors because counts were too low. Because some donors lacked HLA typing at each locus, the association tests relied only on the typed subset. Specific HLA alleles were associated with around 18,000 TCR beta sequences at a false discovery rate of 0.05 in a later analysis. Some IMGT-functional V segments, including TRBV6-2 and TRBV6-3, could not be told apart with the 87-base-pair reads, so those segments were excluded. Sequencing depth was assumed to be roughly uniform across donors in the presence/absence analyses, though that assumption may not hold. Only TCR beta chains were sequenced in this cohort, and the absence of alpha or paired-chain data limited detectable features. A later analysis reported that several top co-occurrence clusters appeared linked to parvovirus B19, influenza, CMV and Epstein-Barr virus. Broadly in line with IMGT annotations, most TCR beta V segments showed up in productive rearrangements about 87% or about 30% of the time in an earlier analysis of several hundred of the donors. Linkage disequilibrium might explain the correlated functional status among segregating V segments, but an unknown experimental factor could not be ruled out. The study gave a list of 150 to 200 TCR beta chains associated with cytomegalovirus. It was suggested by the authors that the approach could potentially be generalized to other disease states and immunological phenotypes. Strong co-occurrence of HLA alleles, especially DR and DQ, made assigning TCR associations to individual alleles difficult.

This clonotype originated in a woman between 25 and 40 years old in good health and CMV-seropositive. Input material: PBMCs. The V and J segments used are TRBV6-1 and TRBJ2-7, and perhaps TRBD1 as D gene, on 6 matching bases. The CDR3 sequence is CASSPNRAFYEQYF. The DNA sequence follows: TGTGCCAGCAGCCCAAACAGGGCATTCTACGAGCAGTACTTC.